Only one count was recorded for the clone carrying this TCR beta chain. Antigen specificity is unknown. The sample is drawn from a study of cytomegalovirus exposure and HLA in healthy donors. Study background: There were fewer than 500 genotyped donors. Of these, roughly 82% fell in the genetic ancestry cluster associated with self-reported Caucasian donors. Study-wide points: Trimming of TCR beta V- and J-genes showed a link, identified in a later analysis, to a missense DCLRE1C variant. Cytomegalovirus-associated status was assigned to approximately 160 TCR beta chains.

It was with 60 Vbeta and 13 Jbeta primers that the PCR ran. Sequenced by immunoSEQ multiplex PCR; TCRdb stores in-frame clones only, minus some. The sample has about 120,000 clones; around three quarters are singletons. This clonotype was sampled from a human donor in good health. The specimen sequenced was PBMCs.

CDR3 amino acids: CASRTSGGHGETQYF. The CDR3 DNA is TGTGCCAGCAGAACATCGGGGGGACACGGCGAGACCCAGTACTTC. This chain uses TRBV11-2 with TRBJ2-5; weak D call: TRBD2 (7 bases). The germline V gene has CDR1 SGHAT and CDR2 FQNNGV. Trimming removed 6 bases at V and 5 bases at J, with 19 bases between. The CDR3 is 15 residues long.